A single sample gave rise to the 3 T cell receptor beta chains below, sequenced in a study of response to subunit inactivated influenza vaccine (dated by TCRdb to the late 2010s). Library method: RT-PCR. Sequencing took place on an Illumina HiSeq 2500. TCRdb trimmed public reads at Q25 via fastp, called clones via MiXCR and kept in-frame beta chains. Identical CDR3 protein sequences are pooled into one entry, listed with their most common genes and DNA. For this sample there are 500,000 to 550,000 distinct CDR3 sequences; 20% to 25% appear just once. The ten largest clones take up 2.5% to 3% of the sample. These same data were also listed under a study on T cells expressing NK-cell markers. As that second study puts it: TCR beta cDNA libraries were prepared using 5'RACE template switching, which introduced a universal primer site and unique molecular identifiers.

The material sequenced was CD4+ T cells sorted from PBMCs, taken 11 to 12 days after vaccination. These receptors were taken from a man aged 50 to 60 who received an inactivated influenza vaccine. Donor details come from another sample of the same person, matched by shared clones.

The V gene is TRBV30, the J gene TRBJ2-1; 12 bases line up with TRBD1. Looked up from germline, CDR1 is GTSNPN and CDR2 is SVGIG (reference sequence). J lost 5 bases, V lost 2 bases, and 4 bases had no gene match. The CDR3 length is 15 residues. In nucleotides, the CDR3 is TGTGCCTGGAGTTCCGGGACAGGGGGCCACAATGAGCAGTTCTTC. Its translation is CAWSSGTGGHNEQFF.

The sample holds many counts of this clonotype. At one end the junction does not follow the germline gene, possibly because of a read error. DNA for the CDR3: TGCGCCAGCAGCCGAACAGGCAACTATGGCTACACCTTC. Amino acids: CASSRTGNYGYTF. The chain uses TRBV12-3 or TRBV12-4 and TRBJ1-2, with D possibly being TRBD1 (5 bases). There are 13 residues in the CDR3.

The rearrangement joins TRBV7-2 to TRBJ1-2; a possible D gene is TRBD1 (6 bases). The CDR3 runs to 15 residues. Germline V CDR1 and CDR2: SGHTA, FQGNSA. V dropped 5 bases and J dropped 4 bases, with 17 bases sitting between them. The CDR3 sequence: CASSLTGRGSYGYTF. The CDR3 DNA follows: TGTGCCAGCAGCCTCACAGGGCGAGGGAGCTATGGCTACACCTTC.